Described below is a single T cell receptor (beta chain) sequence and its context. The table lists this clonotype with a count of one. Its target antigen remains unknown. Per-base qualities were not stored, and no clone one base away is much larger. One read alone is a weak basis. TCRdb records Illumina NovaSeq 6000 as the sequencer. cDNA libraries for TCRalpha and TCRbeta were prepared by 5'RACE using constant-segment primers, with sample barcodes and unique molecular identifiers added. Trizol reagent was used to extract RNA from every sample. Amplification of the libraries took two PCR steps, and the second step added a second sample barcode plus Illumina TruSeq adapters. Sequencing of libraries was performed on an Illumina NovaSeq with 2 x 150 bp paired-end reads. The paper's data handling went like this. Reads were demultiplexed and collapsed into UMI-guided consensus sequences with migec v1.2.7. Using mixcr v2.1.11, UMI consensuses were aligned to TRA and TRB V and J templates and then assembled into clonotypes. A clonotype was counted as expanded or contracted only if both edgeR and NoisET called the change significant, with noise models trained on biological replicates. For edgeR calls, the thresholds were a false discovery rate-adjusted p below 0.01 and a log2 fold-change of 1. As an exploratory analysis of dynamics, max-normalized trajectories of the 1000 most abundant clonotypes were examined by PCA with hierarchical clustering. Separately sequenced CD4+ and CD8+ repertoires were used to assign the CD4 or CD8 phenotype of responding clones. In-frame beta chains were kept once TCRdb had trimmed the public reads at Q25 with fastp and called clones with MiXCR. Each record represents a unique CDR3 protein, reported with the most common genes and DNA among its rows. None of the V and J calls come from the authors' own analysis; TCRdb made them. This sample is represented by roughly 580,000 distinct CDR3 sequences; roughly 18% of them were singletons. The top ten constitute about 12% of the sample.

CDR1 and CDR2 are drawn from the germline V gene: KGHSH, LQKENI. The junction shows trimming of 2 bases on V and 8 bases on J, and the gene matches do not reach 4 bases of it. The CDR3 numbers 15 residues from cysteine through phenylalanine. Only CDR3 DNA is held: 45 bases, read in frame from base 1. These data are taken from a study of T-cell memory formation after mild COVID-19 (dated by TCRdb to 2020 to 2023). Looking at the study overall: Most TCR sequence clusters were specific to one of the two donors. T-cell clones expanding and contracting after mild COVID-19 in two donors were tracked by longitudinal TCRalpha and TCRbeta repertoire sequencing. Two young, previously healthy adult volunteers made up the cohort, one male and one female.

Ficoll-Paque density gradient centrifugation was the method used to isolate PBMCs. Results the study describes overall, beyond this receptor: Contracting CD4+ clones were located mainly in the CM and EM memory subsets, whereas CD8+ clones were found to be enriched in EMRA. Whether the second-wave clones peaking on day 37 were SARS-CoV-2 specific was not confirmed. Some responding clones were found in pre-infection memory, which suggests that pre-existing cross-reactive memory T cells took part in the SARS-CoV-2 response. The study covered only a couple of mild cases, and larger cohorts including severe cases with pre-infection samples were considered necessary. From day 15 to 85, contracting clones showed balanced CD4/CD8 phenotypes, whereas a second wave of clones that expanded from day 15 to 37 leaned towards CD4+.

The clonotype comes from an adult woman who had mild COVID-19 (a few samples of this study predate the infection). The sample titles of this study are shuffled in the database, so cell type and time point are left out; the donor was told from shared clones. Material: PBMCs or a T cell subset sorted from them (not recorded which). This sequence uses TRBV18 and TRBJ2-1; 12 bases in the junction line up with TRBD2. The nucleotide sequence is TGTGCCAGCTCACCAGGACTAGCGGGGTCCGATGAGCAGTTCTTC. Its amino acids are CASSPGLAGSDEQFF. Full variable domain (CDR3 extended with the reference TRBV18 and TRBJ2-1 proteins): NAGVMQNPRHLVRRRGQEARLRCSPMKGHSHVYWYRQLPEEGLKFMVYLQKENIIDESGMPKERFSAEFPKEGPSILRIQQVVRGDSAAYFCASSPGLAGSDEQFFGPGTRLTVL.